Following are 8 T cell receptor beta chains from one sample sequenced in a study of cytomegalovirus exposure and HLA in healthy donors. Only in-frame clones appear in the TCRdb table, and some are missing; sequencing was by immunoSEQ multiplex PCR. The sample consists of 90,000 to 100,000 clones, approximately 93% of them appearing once. Sequenced: PBMCs. The receptors were sampled from a woman in her thirties in good health and CMV-seropositive.

This sequence joins TRBV5-1 and TRBJ2-7, with TRBD2 identical over 9 bases. V lost 4 bases and J lost 5; bases outside the gene matches: 13. CDR1 and CDR2 from the germline V gene are SGHRS and YFSETQ. The CDR3 has 16 residues. This CDR3 reads CASSPRGRGRADEQYF. The CDR3, as DNA: TGCGCCAGCAGCCCACGGGGTCGCGGGAGGGCCGACGAGCAGTACTTC.

In its sample, this clone was seen once. This chain uses TRBV5-1 with TRBJ1-2; TRBD1 agrees at 7 bases. The J segment lost 5 bases and the V segment lost 2 bases, leaving 9 bases of the junction unmatched. Germline V gene sequence: CDR1 SGHRS, CDR2 YFSETQ. The CDR3 sequence is 15 residues long. The CDR3 coding sequence is TGCGCCAGCAGCTTAGATCCAGGGGGTTGGTATGGCTACACCTTC. It yields the protein CASSLDPGGWYGYTF.

This sequence joins TRBV6-5 and TRBJ2-1; 7 nucleotides match TRBD2. This CDR3 is built from 15 residues. Germline CDR1 is MNHEY and CDR2 is SVGAGI. The ends lost 5 bases at V and 5 bases at J; junction bases unmatched: 9. The CDR3 bases are TGTGCCAGCAGTCCCCGATATCTAGCGGACAATGAGCAGTTCTTC. Translated: CASSPRYLADNEQFF.

V and J are TRBV18 and TRBJ2-7; 8 bases match TRBD1. From germline, CDR1 is KGHSH and CDR2 LQKENI. With 2 bases clipped from V and 5 bases from J, the junction kept 5 bases outside the gene matches. The CDR3 runs 14 residues. The CDR3 DNA is TGTGCCAGCTCACCATTTCAGGGGGCCCACGAGCAGTACTTC. This codes for CASSPFQGAHEQYF.

The chain joins TRBV29-1 to TRBJ2-1; perhaps TRBD2 as D (7 bases). There are 12 residues in the CDR3. Looked up from germline, CDR1 is SQVTM and CDR2 is ANQGSEA. V lost 4 bases to trimming and J lost 15 bases, with 19 bases between them. CDR3 nucleotide sequence: TGCAGCGTTGTTCTAGGGGGGGGAAGGTCGTTCTTC. Residues: CSVVLGGGRSFF.

V is TRBV28 and J is TRBJ2-3; 7 bases are a match to TRBD2. This CDR3 spans 17 amino acids. CDR1 and CDR2 from the germline V gene are MDHEN and SYDVKM. Losses at the gene ends were 6 bases for V and 4 bases for J; bases not matched to a gene: 16. The CDR3 is CASRYPGRERWADTQYF. In nucleotides, the CDR3 is TGTGCCAGCAGATACCCGGGGAGGGAGAGGTGGGCAGATACGCAGTATTTT.

The chain combines TRBV4-3 with TRBJ1-2, with D uncertain. V dropped 3 bases and J dropped 8 bases, with 10 bases sitting between them. There are 12 residues in the CDR3. Germline values: CDR1 LGHNA, CDR2 YSLEER. CDR3 sequence reads: CASSHTTSGYTF. CDR3 nucleotides: TGCGCCAGCAGCCACACTACGAGCGGCTACACCTTC.

In nucleotides, the CDR3 is TGTGCCAGCAGCTTGTTGGTGACACAGACCTACGAGCAGTACTTC. It codes for CASSLLVTQTYEQYF. This chain links TRBV5-5 with TRBJ2-7, with unresolved D. V gave up 1 base and J gave up 2 bases, with 13 bases separating them. The CDR3 runs to 15 residues. CDR1 SGHKS and CDR2 YYEKEE come from the germline V gene (reference sequence).